These 15 T cell receptor beta chains share one sample of origin, sequenced in a study of beta chain features in type 1 diabetes. Findings and limits, study-wide: TCRB CDR3s were moderately but significantly shorter in Type 1 diabetes patients in all four CD4+ subsets.

Every bit of the isolated RNA underwent reverse transcription, so sequencing read expressed TCRB transcripts. The table came from immunoSEQ multiplex PCR; TCRdb's copy has only in-frame clones and leaves some out. The table includes about 25,000 clones, 55% to 70% detected once. These receptors' targets are unknown. The sequencing input was stem cell memory CD4+ T cells from blood. All receptors come from a woman between 40 and 50 years old with type 1 diabetes.

V gene TRBV18 combines with J gene TRBJ1-3; TRBD1 matches 10 bases. Germline V gene lookup returns CDR1 KGHSH and CDR2 LQKENI. The J segment lost 7 bases and the V segment lost 3 bases, leaving 3 bases of the junction unmatched. The CDR3 has 14 residues. CDR3: CASSPGQGTNTIYF. The CDR3 nucleotides read TGTGCCAGCTCACCGGGACAGGGGACGAACACCATATATTTT.

A few counts support this clone. This chain connects TRBV9 to TRBJ2-1; TRBD2 agrees at 7 bases. The CDR3 contains 14 residues. V was pared by 4 bases and J by 8 bases, with 9 bases of the junction left unmatched. Germline CDR1 and CDR2: SGDLS and YYNGEE. CDR3 DNA sequence: TGTGCCAGCAGCCCCCGGGGGGAGGGATATGAGCAGTTCTTC. Protein product: CASSPRGEGYEQFF.

The gene calls are TRBV28 and TRBJ2-2; a possible D gene is TRBD2 (6 bases). From germline, CDR1 is MDHEN and CDR2 SYDVKM. V was cut by 8 bases and J by 4 bases, with 26 bases left in between. This CDR3 spans 18 amino acids. CDR3 nucleotides: TGTGCCAGCTTACTTTGGGGCGGTGGGCAGGGAGGCACCGGGGAGCTGTTTTTT. This codes for CASLLWGGGQGGTGELFF.

The gene calls are TRBV5-1 and TRBJ2-2; TRBD2 agrees at 12 bases. The CDR3 runs to 15 residues. Germline CDR1 reads SGHRS; CDR2 reads YFSETQ. V lost 5 bases, J lost 6 bases, and 5 bases stayed unmatched. CDR3 amino acids: CASRLTSGSAGELFF. CDR3 in DNA: TGCGCCAGCAGATTGACTAGCGGGAGTGCCGGGGAGCTGTTTTTT. Full variable domain (remainder filled in from reference TRBV5-1 and TRBJ2-2): KAGVTQTPRYLIKTRGQQVTLSCSPISGHRSVSWYQQTPGQGLQFLFEYFSETQRNKGNFPGRFSGRQFSNSRSEMNVSTLELGDSALYLCASRLTSGSAGELFFGEGSRLTVL.

This clone has only a few counts. The CDR3 coding sequence is TGTGCCAGTATGGCGGGAGTTGGTATAAATGAGCAGTTCTTC. It is translated as CASMAGVGINEQFF. V usage is TRBV19 and J usage is TRBJ2-1; 7 bases agree with TRBD2. CDR3 length equals 14 residues. Germline CDR1 LNHDA, CDR2 SQIVND (reference sequence). The J segment lost 7 bases and the V segment lost 7 bases, leaving 10 bases of the junction unmatched.

The V and J genes are TRBV18 and TRBJ2-1; possibly TRBD1 for D (6 bases). The CDR3 is 14 residues long. Germline loops: CDR1 KGHSH, CDR2 LQKENI. Trimming took off 6 bases at V and 7 bases at J, with 16 bases between the two ends. The DNA of the CDR3 is TGTGCCAGCTCCTCAGGGGCCCGTCAAAATGAGCAGTTCTTC. Its translation: CASSSGARQNEQFF.

The chain combines TRBV25-1 with TRBJ2-7; possible D gene TRBD2, 6 bases. The V gene lost 3 bases and the J gene lost 3 bases, with 12 bases spanning the gap. There are 14 residues in the CDR3. The germline V gene encodes CDR1 MGHDK and CDR2 SYGVNS. The CDR3 DNA follows: TGTGCCAGCAGTGAGACGGGAGCCCGCTACGAGCAGTACTTC. Translation gives CASSETGARYEQYF.

This clone appeared a single time. V and J are TRBV5-1 and TRBJ1-3; the D is unclear. The CDR3 totals 14 residues. Germline V gene lookup returns CDR1 SGHRS and CDR2 YFSETQ. Trimming took 1 base from V and 4 from J, leaving 9 bases between them. The CDR3: CASSLSVSGNTIYF. The DNA of the CDR3 is TGCGCCAGCAGCTTGTCAGTTTCGGGAAACACCATATATTTT.

There are a few counts of this clone. The gene calls are TRBV7-2 and TRBJ1-5; D gene uncertain. The germline V gene has CDR1 SGHTA and CDR2 FQGNSA. Deletions cut 3 bases from V and 1 base from J, with 10 bases between. The CDR3 runs to 15 residues. The CDR3 protein is CASSFTGGSNQPQHF. CDR3 bases: TGTGCCAGCAGCTTCACTGGAGGCAGCAATCAGCCCCAGCATTTT. Full variable domain (remainder filled in from reference TRBV7-2 and TRBJ1-5): GAGVSQSPSNKVTEKGKDVELRCDPISGHTALYWYRQSLGQGLEFLIYFQGNSAPDKSGLPSDRFSAERTGGSVSTLTIQRTQQEDSAVYLCASSFTGGSNQPQHFGDGTRLSIL.

The rearrangement uses TRBV5-5 and TRBJ1-2; D call uncertain. Trimming removed 2 bases at V and 1 base at J, with 12 bases between. Germline V lookup: CDR1 SGHKS, CDR2 YYEKEE (reference sequence). There are 15 residues in the CDR3. In DNA, the CDR3 is TGTGCCAGCAGCTTCGGAGGGCGCGATAACTATGGCTACACCTTC. This sequence encodes CASSFGGRDNYGYTF.

The J gene is TRBJ1-1, the V gene TRBV18; possible D gene TRBD1, 5 bases. Trimming left V 3 bases short and J 1 base short, with 9 bases between. Germline V gene lookup returns CDR1 KGHSH and CDR2 LQKENI. This CDR3 comprises 14 residues. Written as DNA, the CDR3 is TGTGCCAGCTCACCGCAGGGATCGAACACTGAAGCTTTCTTT. Translation gives CASSPQGSNTEAFF.

This chain links TRBV2 with TRBJ1-4; the D gene is possibly TRBD1 (6 bases). Looked up from germline, CDR1 is SNHLY and CDR2 is FYNNEI. V was pared by 6 bases and J by 3 bases, with 14 bases between. This CDR3 region has 15 residues. The CDR3 loop reads CASSPPGQPNEKLFF. CDR3 sequence (DNA): TGTGCCAGCAGCCCCCCTGGACAGCCTAATGAAAAACTGTTTTTT.

The V gene is TRBV11-3, the J gene TRBJ2-7; the D is unclear. CDR1 is SGHNT, CDR2 YENEEA, per germline. CDR3 length equals 12 residues. V was cut by 4 bases and J by 11 bases, with 15 bases left in between. CDR3 in amino acids: CASSSTPGQEYF. CDR3 DNA sequence: TGTGCCAGCAGCTCCACACCTGGGCAGGAGTACTTC.

The chain joins TRBV7-2 to TRBJ2-1; 8 nucleotides line up with TRBD2. J was trimmed by 8 bases and V by 0 bases; bases with no gene match: 6. Germline CDR1 reads SGHTA; CDR2 reads FQGNSA. The CDR3 has 15 amino acids. For the CDR3, the DNA is TGTGCCAGCAGCTTAGCGCGGGGGGCCTTCTATGAGCAGTTCTTC. Translating gives CASSLARGAFYEQFF.

The chain carries TRBV11-2 and TRBJ1-1; the D gene is possibly TRBD1 (5 bases). The length of the CDR3 is 14 residues. V lost 1 base to trimming and J lost 2 bases, with 8 bases between them. CDR1 is SGHAT and CDR2 is FQNNGV in the germline V gene. The CDR3 spells CASSLGRGNTEAFF. CDR3 sequence (DNA): TGTGCCAGCAGCTTAGGAAGGGGCAACACTGAAGCTTTCTTT.